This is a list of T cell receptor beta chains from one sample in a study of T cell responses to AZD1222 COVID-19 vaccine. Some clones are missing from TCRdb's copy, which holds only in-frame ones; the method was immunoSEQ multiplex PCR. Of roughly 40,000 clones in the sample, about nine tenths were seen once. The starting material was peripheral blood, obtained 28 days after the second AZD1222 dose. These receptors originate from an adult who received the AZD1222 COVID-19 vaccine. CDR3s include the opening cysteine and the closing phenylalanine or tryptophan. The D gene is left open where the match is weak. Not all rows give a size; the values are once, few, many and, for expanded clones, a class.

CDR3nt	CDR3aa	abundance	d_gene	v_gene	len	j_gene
TGTGCCAGCAGTTACTCGATGGAGAATGGCTACACCTTC	CASSYSMENGYTF	NA	NA	TRBV6-5	13	TRBJ1-2
TGTGCCAGCAGCGTCGGGACTAGCGAATACAATGAGCAGTTCTTC	CASSVGTSEYNEQFF	NA	TRBD2	TRBV9	15	TRBJ2-1
TGTGCCAGCAGTTTACTCTCCTATAATTCACCCCTCCACTTT	CASSLLSYNSPLHF	once	NA	TRBV28	14	TRBJ1-6
TGTGCCAGCAGCTTAGCCCCCCAGTTCACCATATATTTT	CASSLAPQFTIYF	once	NA	TRBV7-9	13	TRBJ1-3
TGTGCCAGCAGCTCTAAACAGACGGGGCAGCCCCAGCATTTT	CASSSKQTGQPQHF	NA	NA	TRBV7-9	14	TRBJ1-5
TGTGCCAGCAGCGTAGCTTCTTACTACGAGCAGTACTTC	CASSVASYYEQYF	NA	NA	TRBV9	13	TRBJ2-7
TGTGCCAGCAGCCGGGGGCTAGACACTGAAGCTTTCTTT	CASSRGLDTEAFF	NA	NA	TRBV2	13	TRBJ1-1
TGTGCCAGTAGTACCGTCATCAATCAGCCCCAGCATTTT	CASSTVINQPQHF	NA	NA	TRBV19	13	TRBJ1-5
TGTGCCAGCAGCTTAGTGGCACCGGGGTTCGGCACTGAAGCTTTCTTT	CASSLVAPGFGTEAFF	NA	NA	TRBV7-2	16	TRBJ1-1
TGTGCCAGTAGTTCGCGGATCAATCAGCCCCAGCATTTT	CASSSRINQPQHF	NA	NA	TRBV19	13	TRBJ1-5
TGTGCCTGGAGTGTAGGGAGCTCTGGAAACACCATATATTTT	CAWSVGSSGNTIYF	NA	NA	TRBV30	14	TRBJ1-3
TGTGCCAGCAGCCCGAGAGGGGCTTTTAAAGAGACCCAGTACTTC	CASSPRGAFKETQYF	NA	NA	TRBV7-8	15	TRBJ2-5
TGCAGCGCTGTCGTCAGTCCCTACGAGCAGTACTTC	CSAVVSPYEQYF	NA	NA	TRBV29-1	12	TRBJ2-7
TGTGCCAGCAGGGACCCGGGACAGGGGGCCTACACCTTC	CASRDPGQGAYTF	NA	TRBD1	TRBV27	13	TRBJ1-2
TGTGCCAGCAGCCAAGTGGGGGGAATTGGGGAAAAACTGTTTTTT	CASSQVGGIGEKLFF	few	NA	TRBV3-1/TRBV3-2	15	TRBJ1-4
TGTGCCAGCAGCCAAGAGGGCCATCATAATGAGCAGTTCTTC	CASSQEGHHNEQFF	NA	NA	TRBV3-1/TRBV3-2	14	TRBJ2-1
TGTGCCAGCACTTACTATCCGGGGGCGGAGACCCAGTACTTC	CASTYYPGAETQYF	NA	NA	TRBV6-6	14	TRBJ2-5
TGCGCCAGCAGCTTGGGGACAGTTACAGATACGCAGTATTTT	CASSLGTVTDTQYF	NA	NA	TRBV5-1	14	TRBJ2-3
TGCGCCAGCAGCTTGAAGAGGGACAGGCAGCCGTACGAGCAGTACTTC	CASSLKRDRQPYEQYF	NA	TRBD1	TRBV5-1	16	TRBJ2-7
TGCGCCAGCCGTCCCGGGACTAGTAGTACCACAGATACGCAGTATTTT	CASRPGTSSTTDTQYF	NA	TRBD2	TRBV5-1	16	TRBJ2-3
TGTGCCAGCTCACGAGACTCTGGGGCCAACGTCCTGACTTTC	CASSRDSGANVLTF	NA	NA	TRBV18	14	TRBJ2-6
TGTGCCACCCTGGACAGGGCGAATCAGCCCCAGCATTTT	CATLDRANQPQHF	few	TRBD1	TRBV6-5	13	TRBJ1-5
TGCGCCAGCAGCCCGGACGGAACCTACGAGCAGTACTTC	CASSPDGTYEQYF	NA	NA	TRBV5-1	13	TRBJ2-7
TGTGCCAGCAGCTGGGACAGGGGAAGGAATGAGCAGTTCTTC	CASSWDRGRNEQFF	once	TRBD1	TRBV5-4	14	TRBJ2-1
TGTGCCAGCGTAGCGGACACAGATACGCAGTATTTT	CASVADTDTQYF	NA	NA	TRBV28	12	TRBJ2-3
TGTGCCAGCAGCGGCCAGGGGGTCATGAACACTGAAGCTTTCTTT	CASSGQGVMNTEAFF	NA	TRBD1	TRBV9	15	TRBJ1-1
TGCAGCGTTTCCGGACTAGCAGCAGGCTACGAGCAGTACTTC	CSVSGLAAGYEQYF	NA	TRBD2	TRBV29-1	14	TRBJ2-7
TGTGCCACCAAGCCGGGCGGGGACTCCTACAATGAGCAGTTCTTC	CATKPGGDSYNEQFF	NA	NA	TRBV6-6	15	TRBJ2-1
TGTGCCAGAAGCTTAGGCGGGGTCTATAATTCACCCCTCCACTTT	CARSLGGVYNSPLHF	few	NA	TRBV7-5	15	TRBJ1-6
TGTGCCAGCAGCGATACACGACAGGCAACTAATGAAAAACTGTTTTTT	CASSDTRQATNEKLFF	NA	NA	TRBV7-9	16	TRBJ1-4
TGTGCCAGCACCGATAGCGGGAGTTCAAACATTCAGTACTTC	CASTDSGSSNIQYF	NA	TRBD2	TRBV25-1	14	TRBJ2-4
TGTGCCAGCAGCCGCTCTGGGTCAGATACGCAGTATTTT	CASSRSGSDTQYF	NA	NA	TRBV4-2	13	TRBJ2-3
TGTGCCAGCAGCGTGCACGGGACCTTGAACACTGAAGCTTTCTTT	CASSVHGTLNTEAFF	NA	NA	TRBV5-4	15	TRBJ1-1
TGCGCCAGCAGCCCCCGACAGGGAACCAGCTCCTACGAGCAGTACTTC	CASSPRQGTSSYEQYF	NA	TRBD1	TRBV5-1	16	TRBJ2-7
TGTGCCAGCAGCTTGGGGGCAGACGAGACCCAGTACTTC	CASSLGADETQYF	NA	NA	TRBV5-6	13	TRBJ2-5
TGTGCCAGCAGCCAAGAATTCCGATCCTACGGCACAGATACGCAGTATTTT	CASSQEFRSYGTDTQYF	few	NA	TRBV3-1/TRBV3-2	17	TRBJ2-3
TGTGCCAGCAGTCCAACACAGGGGAATCAGCCCCAGCATTTT	CASSPTQGNQPQHF	NA	TRBD1	TRBV6-5	14	TRBJ1-5
TGTGCCAGCAGTGCGTTGGGCGGGGCCGGGGCCAACGTCCTGACTTTC	CASSALGGAGANVLTF	once	NA	TRBV2	16	TRBJ2-6
TGCGCCAGCAGCCCCGCTGGGGGATCGAACACTGAAGCTTTCTTT	CASSPAGGSNTEAFF	NA	NA	TRBV5-1	15	TRBJ1-1
TGCAGCGTTGCCGGGATGAACACCGGGGAGCTGTTTTTT	CSVAGMNTGELFF	few	NA	TRBV29-1	13	TRBJ2-2
TGTGCCAGCAGCTTAACGGACGGATCAGATACGCAGTATTTT	CASSLTDGSDTQYF	NA	NA	TRBV7-3	14	TRBJ2-3
TGTGCCAGTAGTATAGATTTACCACGACAAGAGACCCAGTACTTC	CASSIDLPRQETQYF	few	NA	TRBV19	15	TRBJ2-5
TGTGCCATCAGTGAGTCTTTGATCACAGATACGCAGTATTTT	CAISESLITDTQYF	NA	NA	TRBV10-3	14	TRBJ2-3
TGTGCCAGCAGCCACCAACAGAACACTGAAGCTTTCTTT	CASSHQQNTEAFF	NA	NA	TRBV14	13	TRBJ1-1
TGTGCCAGCAGATCCCAGGGGGCCGGCGGGGAGCTGTTTTTT	CASRSQGAGGELFF	NA	TRBD1	TRBV28	14	TRBJ2-2
TGTGCCAGCAGGCTAGGAACCGGGGAGCTGTTTTTT	CASRLGTGELFF	NA	NA	TRBV11-2	12	TRBJ2-2
TGTGCCAGCTCATCGACTGGGACGGCTGCAACTAATGAAAAACTGTTTTTT	CASSSTGTAATNEKLFF	NA	NA	TRBV18	17	TRBJ1-4
TGTGCCTGGAGTGGGGCTAGTCCCGGGGAGCTGTTTTTT	CAWSGASPGELFF	NA	NA	TRBV30	13	TRBJ2-2
TGTGCCAGCACCCGGCTTAGCGGGAACAATGAGCAGTTCTTC	CASTRLSGNNEQFF	NA	TRBD2	TRBV27	14	TRBJ2-1
TGTGCCAGCAGCGCGCCGGGACAGGGGTACAATGAGCAGTTCTTC	CASSAPGQGYNEQFF	once	TRBD1	TRBV7-6	15	TRBJ2-1
TGTGCCAGCAGGACAGGGGTTAACACCGGGGAGCTGTTTTTT	CASRTGVNTGELFF	NA	TRBD1	TRBV7-9	14	TRBJ2-2